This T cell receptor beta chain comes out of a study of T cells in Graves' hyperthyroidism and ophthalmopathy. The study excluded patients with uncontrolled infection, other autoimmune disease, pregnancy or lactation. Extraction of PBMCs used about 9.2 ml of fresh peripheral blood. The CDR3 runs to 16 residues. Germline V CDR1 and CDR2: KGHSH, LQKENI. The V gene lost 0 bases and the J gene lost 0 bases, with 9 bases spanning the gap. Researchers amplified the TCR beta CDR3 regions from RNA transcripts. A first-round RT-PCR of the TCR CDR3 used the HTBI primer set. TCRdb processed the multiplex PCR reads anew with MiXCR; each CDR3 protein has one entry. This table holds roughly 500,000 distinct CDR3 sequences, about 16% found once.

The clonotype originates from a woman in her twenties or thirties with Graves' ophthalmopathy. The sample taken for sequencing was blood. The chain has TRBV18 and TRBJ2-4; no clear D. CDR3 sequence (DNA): TGTGCCAGCTCACCACCAATCGGGTCAGCCAAAAACATTCAGTACTTC. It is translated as CASSPPIGSAKNIQYF.